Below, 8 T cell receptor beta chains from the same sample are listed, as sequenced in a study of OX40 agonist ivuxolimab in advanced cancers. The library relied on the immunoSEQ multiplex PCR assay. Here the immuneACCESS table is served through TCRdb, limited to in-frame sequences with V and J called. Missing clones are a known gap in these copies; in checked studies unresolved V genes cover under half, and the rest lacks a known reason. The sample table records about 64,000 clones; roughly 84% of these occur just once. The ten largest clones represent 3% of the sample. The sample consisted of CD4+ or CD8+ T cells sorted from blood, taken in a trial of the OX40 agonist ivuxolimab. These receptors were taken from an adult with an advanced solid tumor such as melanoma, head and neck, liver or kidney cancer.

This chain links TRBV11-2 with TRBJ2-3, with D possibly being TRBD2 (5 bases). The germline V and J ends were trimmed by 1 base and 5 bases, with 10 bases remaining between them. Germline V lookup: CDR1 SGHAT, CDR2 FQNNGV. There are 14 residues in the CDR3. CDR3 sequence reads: CASSLASLGDTQYF. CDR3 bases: TGTGCCAGCAGCTTAGCTAGCTTGGGAGATACGCAGTATTTT.

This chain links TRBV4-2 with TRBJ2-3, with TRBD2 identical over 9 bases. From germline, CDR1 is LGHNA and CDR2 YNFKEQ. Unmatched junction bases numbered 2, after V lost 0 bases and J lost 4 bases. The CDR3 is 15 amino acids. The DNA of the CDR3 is TGTGCCAGCAGCCAAGAGGGGACTAGCCCAGATACGCAGTATTTT. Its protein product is CASSQEGTSPDTQYF.

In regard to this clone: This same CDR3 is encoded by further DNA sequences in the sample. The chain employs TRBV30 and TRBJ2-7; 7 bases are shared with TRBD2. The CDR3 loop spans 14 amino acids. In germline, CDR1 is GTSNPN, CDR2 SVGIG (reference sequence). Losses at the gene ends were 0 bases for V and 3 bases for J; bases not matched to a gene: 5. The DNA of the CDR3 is TGTGCCTGGAGTGTAAGCGGGGCTAACTACGAGCAGTACTTC. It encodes CAWSVSGANYEQYF. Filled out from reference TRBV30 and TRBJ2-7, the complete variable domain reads SQTIHQWPATLVQPVGSPLSLECTVEGTSNPNLYWYRQAAGRGLQLLFYSVGIGQISSEVPQNLSASRPQDRQFILSSKKLLLSDSGFYLCAWSVSGANYEQYFGPGTRLTVT.

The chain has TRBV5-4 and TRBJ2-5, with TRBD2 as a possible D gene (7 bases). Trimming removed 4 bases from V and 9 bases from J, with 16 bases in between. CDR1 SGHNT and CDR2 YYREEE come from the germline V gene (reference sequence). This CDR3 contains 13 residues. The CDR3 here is CASSRIEGGPQYF. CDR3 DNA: TGTGCCAGCAGCCGGATTGAGGGGGGGCCCCAGTACTTC.

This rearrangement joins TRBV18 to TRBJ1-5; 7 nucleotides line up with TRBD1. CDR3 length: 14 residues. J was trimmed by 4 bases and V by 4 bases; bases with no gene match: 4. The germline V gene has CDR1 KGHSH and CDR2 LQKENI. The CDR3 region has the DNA TGTGCCAGCTCACTAGAACAGGGGAATCAGCCCCAGCATTTT. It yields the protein CASSLEQGNQPQHF.

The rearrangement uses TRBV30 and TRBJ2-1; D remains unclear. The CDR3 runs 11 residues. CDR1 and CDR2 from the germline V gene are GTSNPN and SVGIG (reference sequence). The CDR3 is CAVPSYNEQFF. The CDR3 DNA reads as TGTGCTGTGCCCTCTTACAATGAGCAGTTCTTC.

CDR3 residues: CASSSAPGFRRMNTEAFF. The CDR3 DNA reads TGCGCCAGCAGCTCTGCCCCCGGCTTTCGGCGGATGAACACTGAAGCTTTCTTT. The J gene is TRBJ1-1, the V gene TRBV5-1; no clear D. This CDR3 spans 18 amino acids. The V gene lost 3 bases and the J gene lost 0 bases, with 21 bases spanning the gap. CDR1 is SGHRS, CDR2 YFSETQ, per germline. The entire variable domain, with the rest obtained from reference TRBV5-1 and TRBJ1-1, is as follows: KAGVTQTPRYLIKTRGQQVTLSCSPISGHRSVSWYQQTPGQGLQFLFEYFSETQRNKGNFPGRFSGRQFSNSRSEMNVSTLELGDSALYLCASSSAPGFRRMNTEAFFGQGTRLTVV.

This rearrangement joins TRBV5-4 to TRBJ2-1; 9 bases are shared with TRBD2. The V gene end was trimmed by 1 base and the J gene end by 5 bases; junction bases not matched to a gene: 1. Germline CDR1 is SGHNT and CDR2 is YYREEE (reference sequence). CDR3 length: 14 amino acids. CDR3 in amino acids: CASSLPSGNNEQFF. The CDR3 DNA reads TGTGCCAGCAGCTTGCCTAGCGGGAACAATGAGCAGTTCTTC.